A single sample gave rise to the 20 T cell receptor beta chains below, sequenced in a study of T cell responses to AZD1222 COVID-19 vaccine. Sequencing was performed with immunoSEQ multiplex PCR; in TCRdb, only in-frame clones are kept and a portion is missing. The sample comprises more than 150,000 clones, under 95% of which are singletons, and approximately 0.97% rests with the top ten. The source material was peripheral blood, sampled on day 0 of AZD1222 vaccination. The receptors here all came from an adult in good health.

The J gene is TRBJ2-1, the V gene TRBV28; D not resolved. Germline CDR1 and CDR2: MDHEN and SYDVKM. The ends were cut back, 2 bases at V and 3 bases at J, with 11 bases in the middle. This CDR3 contains 15 residues. The DNA of the CDR3 is TGTGCCAGCAGTTTACCGCGAGGAAGCTACAATGAGCAGTTCTTC. This codes for CASSLPRGSYNEQFF. Together with reference TRBV28 and TRBJ2-1, the CDR3 gives the full variable domain: DVKVTQSSRYLVKRTGEKVFLECVQDMDHENMFWYRQDPGLGLRLIYFSYDVKMKEKGDIPEGYSVSREKKERFSLILESASTNQTSMYLCASSLPRGSYNEQFFGPGTRLTVL.

V usage is TRBV27 and J usage is TRBJ2-1; weak D call: TRBD2 (5 bases). CDR3 length: 14 amino acids. Germline values: CDR1 MNHEY, CDR2 SMNVEV (reference sequence). Trimming cost V 9 bases and J 3 bases, with 15 bases left between them. CDR3: CASKAERLYNEQFF. CDR3 in DNA: TGTGCCAGTAAAGCGGAGAGGCTCTACAATGAGCAGTTCTTC.

The table lists this clone with a count of one. The V call is TRBV7-9, the J call TRBJ2-7; 8 nucleotides line up with TRBD1. The junction had 6 bases not matched to a gene; V was cut back by 2 bases and J by 6 bases. The CDR3 loop spans 14 amino acids. CDR1 is SEHNR and CDR2 is FQNEAQ in the germline V gene (reference sequence). The chain's CDR3 is CASSLRGQGPEQYF. The CDR3 nucleotides are TGTGCCAGCAGCTTACGAGGACAGGGACCCGAGCAGTACTTC.

This rearrangement joins TRBV3-1 (or the pseudogene TRBV3-2) to TRBJ1-6; 8 bases agree with TRBD1. The CDR3 covers 18 residues. J was trimmed by 1 base and V by 4 bases; bases with no gene match: 9. Germline CDR1 LGHDT, CDR2 YNNKEL (reference sequence). Here the CDR3 reads CASSPGLQGASYNSPLHF. In nucleotides, the CDR3 is TGTGCCAGCAGCCCGGGCTTGCAGGGGGCTTCCTATAATTCACCCCTCCACTTT.

The rearrangement joins TRBV12-3 or TRBV12-4 to TRBJ1-5; TRBD1 matches at 10 bases. J gave up 9 bases and V 5 bases, and 4 bases lay outside the gene matches. The CDR3 spans 13 residues. The DNA for the CDR3 is TGTGCCAGCAGTCTTGGACAGGGGGTGCCCCAGCATTTT. It encodes CASSLGQGVPQHF.

The chain joins TRBV20-1 to TRBJ2-5; 8 nucleotides match TRBD2. The V gene's germline CDR1 is DFQATT and CDR2 SNEGSKA (reference sequence). After removal of 3 bases from V and 5 bases from J, the junction contained 5 bases not matched to a gene. The CDR3 spans 13 residues. CDR3: CSASSGDGETQYF. The CDR3 DNA is TGCAGTGCTAGTAGCGGGGACGGGGAGACCCAGTACTTC.

In its sample, this clone was seen once. The genes are TRBV5-1 and TRBJ2-6; 7 positions match TRBD2. The V gene end was trimmed by 7 bases and the J gene end by 4 bases; junction bases not matched to a gene: 14. CDR1 and CDR2 (germline): SGHRS, YFSETQ. The CDR3 is made up of 17 amino acids. In DNA, the CDR3 is TGCGCCAGCTTGGGGGGGTCTGAGGGACCCGGGGCCAACGTCCTGACTTTC. Translated, it gives CASLGGSEGPGANVLTF.

V and J are TRBV12-5 and TRBJ1-4, with D tentatively TRBD1 (6 bases). The CDR3 sequence is 14 residues long. Trimming removed 6 bases at V and 1 base at J, with 9 bases between. The germline V gene encodes CDR1 LGHNT and CDR2 FRNRAP. The CDR3 loop reads CASGTGITNEKLFF. The CDR3 region has the DNA TGTGCTAGTGGCACAGGGATAACTAATGAAAAACTGTTTTTT.

This rearrangement joins TRBV6-2 or TRBV6-3 to TRBJ2-3; 9 bases align to TRBD2. The CDR3 sequence is 16 residues long. The ends lost 0 bases at V and 11 bases at J; junction bases unmatched: 12. CDR1 is MNHEY and CDR2 is SVGEGT in the germline V gene. CDR3 coding DNA: TGTGCCAGCAGTTACTCGTGGCGGGGGGGCCGTCCGCTGCAGTATTTT. It yields the protein CASSYSWRGGRPLQYF.

This rearrangement joins TRBV20-1 to TRBJ2-5, with a weak D call TRBD2 (6 bases). The germline CDR1 and CDR2 sequences are DFQATT and SNEGSKA (reference sequence). V was clipped by 3 bases and J by 5 bases, with 13 bases between them. CDR3 size: 13 residues. The CDR3 here is CSASRGTGETQYF. The CDR3 DNA is TGCAGTGCTAGTCGGGGGACCGGTGAGACCCAGTACTTC.

This sequence joins TRBV7-2 and TRBJ2-5, with TRBD2 matching over 8 bases. Germline trimming cut 1 base from V and 2 bases from J; bases unmatched to any gene: 6. The CDR3 is 16 residues long. The germline V gene encodes CDR1 SGHTA and CDR2 FQGNSA. The CDR3 sequence: CASSLDGGAGQETQYF. Here the CDR3 DNA reads TGTGCCAGCAGCTTAGACGGGGGGGCGGGACAAGAGACCCAGTACTTC.

The rearrangement uses TRBV7-2 and TRBJ2-5; 9 bases agree with TRBD2. Germline-derived CDR1 and CDR2 are SGHTA and FQGNSA. Trimming took 5 bases from V and 0 from J; bases not matched to a gene: 7. This CDR3 contains 16 residues. The DNA for the CDR3 is TGTGCCAGCAGCCCTTTTCGCGGGGGGGACCAAGAGACCCAGTACTTC. This sequence encodes CASSPFRGGDQETQYF.

V and J are TRBV6-1 and TRBJ2-1; TRBD2 aligns across 7 bases. The CDR3 has 17 amino acids. Germline lookup yields CDR1 MNHNS and CDR2 SASEGT. V lost 2 bases and J lost 2; bases outside the gene matches: 9. CDR3 bases: TGTGCCAGCAGTGAATCGGTCGCTAGCGGCCCCTACAATGAGCAGTTCTTC. Translated: CASSESVASGPYNEQFF.

The V and J genes are TRBV3-1 (or the pseudogene TRBV3-2) and TRBJ2-5, with 8 bases lining up with TRBD2. CDR1 is LGHDT, CDR2 YNNKEL, per germline (reference sequence). V was clipped by 4 bases and J by 5 bases; unmatched bases: 6. The CDR3 runs to 14 residues. DNA of the CDR3: TGTGCCAGCAGCCTAGCGGGATCGGGGGAGACCCAGTACTTC. Translating gives CASSLAGSGETQYF.

This clone has only a few counts. The V and J genes are TRBV10-3 and TRBJ1-2; D may be TRBD1 (6 bases). CDR1 and CDR2 (germline): ENHRY, SYGVKD. The length of the CDR3 is 13 residues. Trimming pared 10 bases from V and 8 bases from J, leaving 20 bases between. This chain's CDR3 is CATPKNDGGGYTF. The DNA for the CDR3 is TGTGCCACCCCGAAGAACGATGGGGGCGGCTACACCTTC.

The chain recombines TRBV4-1 with TRBJ2-1; D remains ambiguous. Deletions cut 4 bases from V and 7 bases from J, with 17 bases between. Germline CDR1 reads MGHRA; CDR2 reads YSYEKL. CDR3 size: 15 residues. Here the CDR3 reads CASSPTEAARNEQFF. In DNA form, the CDR3 reads TGCGCCAGCAGCCCGACTGAAGCAGCGAGGAATGAGCAGTTCTTC.

The chain has TRBV5-4 and TRBJ1-1, with 7 bases aligning to TRBD1. V lost 4 bases, J lost 7 bases, and 1 base stayed unmatched. This CDR3 has 11 residues. The germline V gene encodes CDR1 SGHNT and CDR2 YYREEE (reference sequence). The CDR3 bases are TGTGCCAGCAGCCGGGACAGTGAAGCTTTCTTT. The encoded protein is CASSRDSEAFF.

This clone has a single count. The chain combines TRBV27 with TRBJ2-7, with D tentatively TRBD1 or TRBD2 (5 bases each). This CDR3 contains 14 residues. Trimming left V 4 bases short and J 2 bases short, with 12 bases between. Germline V gives CDR1 MNHEY, CDR2 SMNVEV (reference sequence). For the CDR3, the DNA is TGTGCCAGCAGTTGGGGGACGGACACCTACGAGCAGTACTTC. Its protein product is CASSWGTDTYEQYF.

This rearrangement joins TRBV5-1 to TRBJ1-2, with 9 positions matching TRBD1. This CDR3 region has 16 residues. Germline CDR1 and CDR2: SGHRS and YFSETQ. Losses at the gene ends were 0 bases for V and 4 bases for J; bases not matched to a gene: 7. The CDR3 sequence: CASSLAGQGQFYGYTF. In DNA form, the CDR3 reads TGCGCCAGCAGCTTGGCGGGACAGGGCCAATTCTATGGCTACACCTTC.

V usage is TRBV9 and J usage is TRBJ1-1, with 9 bases lining up with TRBD1. Germline loops: CDR1 SGDLS, CDR2 YYNGEE. V was pared by 2 bases and J by 2 bases, with 7 bases of the junction left unmatched. CDR3 length: 16 residues. The CDR3 spells CASSVDRGAPNTEAFF. The DNA for the CDR3 is TGTGCCAGCAGCGTGGACAGGGGAGCCCCAAACACTGAAGCTTTCTTT. The full variable domain, rest sourced from reference TRBV9 and TRBJ1-1, is DSGVTQTPKHLITATGQRVTLRCSPRSGDLSVYWYQQSLDQGLQFLIQYYNGEERAKGNILERFSAQQFPDLHSELNLSSLELGDSALYFCASSVDRGAPNTEAFFGQGTRLTVV.